This entry features one TCR beta chain sequence. CDR3 length: 15 residues. Between the trimmed V and J ends, which lost 0 bases and 1 base, there was a span of 9 bases. Germline V gene lookup returns CDR1 LGHNA and CDR2 YNFKEQ. This sample stems from a study of control samples from healthy donors and cancer patients. The repertoire was sequenced with immunoSEQ multiplex PCR; TCRdb's copy has only in-frame clones and lacks some. This table holds 150,000 to 200,000 clones, more than 90% found once. What was sequenced was blood. This TCR was recovered from a man younger than 40 in good health. The chain has TRBV4-2 and TRBJ1-1; D is unresolved. CDR3: CASSQDGAGNTEAFF. Here the CDR3 DNA reads TGTGCCAGCAGCCAAGATGGCGCAGGGAACACTGAAGCTTTCTTT.